Listed below are T cell receptor beta chains from one sample, sequenced in a study of vaccination and CD4 T cells after COVID-19. TCRdb reprocessed the PCR reads via MiXCR and lists one record per CDR3 protein. The sample has approximately 10,000 distinct CDR3 sequences, about 50% seen once. Their recognized antigens are unknown. Sample: CD4+ T cells from blood, cultured in vitro. The receptors shown here come from a human donor who had recovered from COVID-19. Each CDR3 is given with its conserved first and last residue. A D gene is named only where the DNA matches it firmly. Expanded clones are given a class, and other clones once, few, many or no size at all.

j_gene	v_gene	d_gene	abundance	CDR3nt	CDR3aa
TRBJ1-1	TRBV5-1	NA	NA	TGCGCCAGCAGATCTCATAGTGAAGCTTTCTTT	CASRSHSEAFF
TRBJ2-7	TRBV2	TRBD2	NA	TGTGCCAGCAGTGAAGGTCTAGCGGGGCGTCGCGAGCAGTACTTC	CASSEGLAGRREQYF
TRBJ1-2	TRBV5-5	NA	few	TGTGCCAGCAGCTCAAGGGGTTGGGGCTACACCTTC	CASSSRGWGYTF
TRBJ2-7	TRBV20-1	NA	few	TGCAGTGCGGTAGAGTTGGGGAGTCCCTACGAGCAGTACTTC	CSAVELGSPYEQYF
TRBJ1-2	TRBV5-6	NA	NA	TGTGCCAGCAGCTCATCGTCCTATGGCTACACCTTC	CASSSSSYGYTF
TRBJ1-2	TRBV7-2	NA	NA	TGTGCCAGCAGTTCCGGGACGGTGAACTATGGCTACACCTTC	CASSSGTVNYGYTF
TRBJ1-2	TRBV18	TRBD1	NA	TGTGCCAGCTCACCACCGGTGACAGGGACCTATGGCTACACCTTC	CASSPPVTGTYGYTF
TRBJ2-3	TRBV11-2	NA	NA	TGTGCCAGCAGCTTTGGTAACCGAGACACAGATACGCAGTATTTT	CASSFGNRDTDTQYF
TRBJ2-7	TRBV20-1	NA	NA	TGCAGTGCCAACCAGCGGGCCGGCTACGAGCAGTACTTC	CSANQRAGYEQYF
TRBJ1-2	TRBV7-9	TRBD1	NA	TGTGCCAGCAGCTGGACAGGGGACCCTGGCGTCTATGGCTACACCTTC	CASSWTGDPGVYGYTF
TRBJ1-1	TRBV19	NA	medium-sized	TGTGCCACCGGGCGACAGGTTTTCATGAACACTGAAGCTTTCTTT	CATGRQVFMNTEAFF
TRBJ1-5	TRBV4-3	NA	NA	TGCGCCAGCAGCCAAGAAGCGATCAATCAGCCCCAGCATTTT	CASSQEAINQPQHF
TRBJ1-3	TRBV7-9	NA	NA	TGTGCCAGCAGCTTAGATCGGGGCTCTGGAAACACCATATATTTT	CASSLDRGSGNTIYF
TRBJ2-3	TRBV6-2/TRBV6-3	NA	NA	TGTGCCAGCAGTCGAATGCCTGGGGTGACAGATACGCAGTATTTT	CASSRMPGVTDTQYF
TRBJ1-3	TRBV19	NA	few	TGTGCCAGTAGTCCCGGGACCTTCCACTCTGGAAACACCATATATTTT	CASSPGTFHSGNTIYF
TRBJ1-1	TRBV2	NA	NA	TGTGCCAGCACCCCTGAGGCAGCGAACACTGAAGCTTTCTTT	CASTPEAANTEAFF
TRBJ2-3	TRBV6-1	NA	NA	TGTGCCAGCAGCCACACAGATACGCAGTATTTT	CASSHTDTQYF
TRBJ2-1	TRBV7-2	TRBD1	few	TGTGCCAGCAGCTCGACAGGGGGCTTTGGTGAGCAGTTCTTC	CASSSTGGFGEQFF
TRBJ2-6	TRBV12-3/TRBV12-4	NA	NA	TGTGCCAGCGGGCGATTTCTCCCTTACGGGGCCAACGTCCTGACTTTC	CASGRFLPYGANVLTF
TRBJ1-1	TRBV6-1	NA	NA	TGTGCCAGCTCATTTAAGGGGGGCGGCACTGAAGCTTTCTTT	CASSFKGGGTEAFF
TRBJ1-6	TRBV11-2	NA	NA	TGTGCCAGCAGCTCGGGGTATAATTCACCCCTCCACTTT	CASSSGYNSPLHF
TRBJ1-2	TRBV7-2	NA	NA	TGTGCCAGCAGCTTAGGGGGAGGGGACCTTAACTATGGCTACACCTTC	CASSLGGGDLNYGYTF